This T cell receptor (beta chain) originates from a study of T cell repertoires in cytomegalovirus infection. As for the study in general: Indications of both CMV infection and matching HLA type were provided by public TCR beta signatures.

General study results and limits: CMV carriers with the relevant HLA were identified by cumulative public TCR beta family frequency.

The germline V gene encodes CDR1 LNHDA and CDR2 SQIVND (reference sequence). Trimming cost V 4 bases and J 5 bases; bases outside gene matches: 2. The CDR3 sequence is 14 residues long. TCRdb ran MiXCR on the reads and lists one entry per CDR3 protein. The sample has roughly 310,000 distinct CDR3 sequences, roughly 28% seen once. This clonotype was found once. Its matching antigen is unknown. This chain uses TRBV19 with TRBJ2-3, with 11 bases matching TRBD1. Sample: cultured PBMCs, taken from culture after CMV antigen stimulation. This receptor was taken from a human donor in good health (CMV status not recorded). Some clones in this sample may be carry-over from other donors' samples. The CDR3 DNA follows: TGTGCCAGTAGTAAGGACAGGGGGCGAGATACGCAGTATTTT. This translates into CASSKDRGRDTQYF.